These 11 T cell receptor beta chains were sequenced from one sample in a study of T cells expressing NK-cell markers. TCRdb reprocessed the 5' RACE reads; each CDR3 protein has one entry and no DNA is given. In total, the table holds over 350,000 distinct CDR3 sequences. The sample taken for sequencing was blood T cells: a sorted CD56 or NKG2C T cell subset, CD4+ or CD8+ T cells, or bulk PBMC T cells (not recorded which). The source is a woman aged 45-60 years in good health.

CDR3 protein: CSAQRGLQETQYF. The chain employs TRBV20-1 and TRBJ2-5; no DNA is available, so the TRBD1 call from TCRdb remains unchecked. Germline lookup yields CDR1 DFQATT and CDR2 SNEGSKA (reference sequence). This CDR3 region has 13 residues.

This CDR3 is CASNLAVLETQYF. This chain joins TRBV2 and TRBJ2-5; TCRdb reports TRBD2, a call that lacks DNA to check it against. The CDR3 has 13 amino acids. CDR1 is SNHLY, CDR2 FYNNEI, per germline.

The rearrangement links TRBV5-1 to TRBJ2-3; no DNA is available, so the TRBD2 call from TCRdb remains unchecked. The CDR3 totals 16 residues. Germline assignment: CDR1 SGHRS and CDR2 YFSETQ. CDR3: CASSFTSGRASDTQYF. Using reference TRBV5-1 and TRBJ2-3 for the parts outside the CDR3, the full variable domain is KAGVTQTPRYLIKTRGQQVTLSCSPISGHRSVSWYQQTPGQGLQFLFEYFSETQRNKGNFPGRFSGRQFSNSRSEMNVSTLELGDSALYLCASSFTSGRASDTQYFGPGTRLTVL.

The chain joins TRBV4-1 to TRBJ2-5; no DNA is available, so the TRBD1 call from TCRdb remains unchecked. CDR3 length equals 16 residues. Germline V CDR1 and CDR2: MGHRA, YSYEKL. The CDR3 here is CASSLGQGAIWETQYF.

The CDR3 here is CASSPRLALGQQFF. V is TRBV11-2 and J is TRBJ2-1; the TCRdb call, TRBD2, lacks DNA for checking. This CDR3 has 14 amino acids. In germline, CDR1 is SGHAT, CDR2 FQNNGV.

The chain joins TRBV10-3 to TRBJ2-2; TCRdb selects TRBD1, and the lack of DNA leaves this call unchecked. Germline CDR1 reads ENHRY; CDR2 reads SYGVKD. This CDR3 has 14 amino acids. The CDR3 sequence is CAISDQGRNGELFF.

The chain uses TRBV6-5 and TRBJ2-1; the D gene TCRdb calls, TRBD2, cannot be checked with no DNA. In germline, CDR1 is MNHEY, CDR2 SVGAGI. This CDR3 is 14 amino acids long. CDR3 loop: CASSPGLDLNEQFF.

CDR3 amino acids: CATSRGGAGTLGTGELFF. The V gene is TRBV15, the J gene TRBJ2-2; TCRdb returns TRBD1, unconfirmable since there is no DNA. The CDR3 spans 18 residues. Per the germline V gene, CDR1 is LNHNV and CDR2 is YYDKDF (reference sequence).

The genes are TRBV11-2 and TRBJ1-3; TCRdb's D gene call, TRBD1, goes unchecked for lack of DNA. In germline, CDR1 is SGHAT, CDR2 FQNNGV. The CDR3 spans 13 residues. The chain's CDR3 is CASRSGTANTIYF. Based on the CDR3 plus reference TRBV11-2 and TRBJ1-3, the full variable domain is EAGVAQSPRYKIIEKRQSVAFWCNPISGHATLYWYQQILGQGPKLLIQFQNNGVVDDSQLPKDRFSAERLKGVDSTLKIQPAKLEDSAVYLCASRSGTANTIYFGEGSWLTVV.

The gene calls are TRBV12-5 and TRBJ1-4. Per germline, CDR1 LGHNT and CDR2 FRNRAP. The CDR3 is 21 amino acids. The CDR3 sequence is CASGSRSTFMIGTPANEKLFF.

The CDR3 sequence: CASRKVAGGPRNEQFF. The chain is built from TRBV5-1 and TRBJ2-1; TCRdb outputs TRBD2, but without DNA this stays unchecked. In germline, CDR1 is SGHRS, CDR2 YFSETQ. The length of the CDR3 is 16 residues. The whole variable domain, remainder taken from reference TRBV5-1 and TRBJ2-1, is KAGVTQTPRYLIKTRGQQVTLSCSPISGHRSVSWYQQTPGQGLQFLFEYFSETQRNKGNFPGRFSGRQFSNSRSEMNVSTLELGDSALYLCASRKVAGGPRNEQFFGPGTRLTVL.